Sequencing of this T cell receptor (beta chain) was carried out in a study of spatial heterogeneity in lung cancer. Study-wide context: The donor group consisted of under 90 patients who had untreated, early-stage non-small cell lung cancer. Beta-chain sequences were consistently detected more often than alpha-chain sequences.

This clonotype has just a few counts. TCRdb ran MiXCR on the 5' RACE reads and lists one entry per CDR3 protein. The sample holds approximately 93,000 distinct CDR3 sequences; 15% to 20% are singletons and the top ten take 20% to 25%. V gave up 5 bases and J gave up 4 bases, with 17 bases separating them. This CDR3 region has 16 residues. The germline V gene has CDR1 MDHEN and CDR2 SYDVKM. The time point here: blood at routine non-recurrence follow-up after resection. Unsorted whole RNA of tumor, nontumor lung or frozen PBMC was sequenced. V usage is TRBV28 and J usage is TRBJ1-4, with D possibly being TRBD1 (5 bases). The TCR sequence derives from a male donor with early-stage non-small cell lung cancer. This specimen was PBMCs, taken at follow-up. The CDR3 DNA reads TGTGCCAGCAGTCCCCGGACGGCAGGGATTAATGAAAAACTGTTTTTT. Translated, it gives CASSPRTAGINEKLFF.